This TCR beta chain was observed in a study of T-cell reconstitution after alpha-beta-depleted transplantation in children. Unique molecular identifiers were built into the TCRbeta library. TCRdb recomputed calls from the PCR reads with MiXCR, one row per CDR3 protein. The profile shows 350,000 to 500,000 distinct CDR3 sequences, around 46% of them singletons. This sequence originates from a girl aged 2 to 10 with aplastic anemia, due to receive a stem cell transplant. The source material was PBMCs, sampled before TCRalphabeta/CD19-depleted stem cell transplant.

The CDR3 region has the DNA TGTGCCAGCAGTAAACAGGGATCCGGGGAGCTGTTTTTT. This codes for CASSKQGSGELFF. This chain joins TRBV6-1 and TRBJ2-2; D possibly corresponds to TRBD1 (6 bases). This CDR3 has 13 residues. Per the germline V gene, CDR1 is MNHNS and CDR2 is SASEGT. The V and J ends lost 5 bases and 6 bases respectively, with 10 bases between them.